Listed below are T cell receptor beta chains from one sample, sequenced in a study of metastatic and nonmetastatic thyroid tumors. With MiXCR, TCRdb reprocessed the PCR reads. The sample lists some 20,000 clones; roughly a fifth were seen once. Specimen: tumor tissue. The receptors were sampled from a female donor with papillary thyroid cancer or a benign thyroid nodule (not recorded which). Some clones in this sample may be carry-over from other donors' samples. The CDR3 runs from the conserved cysteine through the conserved F or W. The D gene is left open where the match is weak. Clone size is not always given. Where it is, it says once, few, many or a class for expanded clones.

d_call j_call cdr3_length v_call clone_size cdr3_aa cdr3_nt
. TRBJ1-4 15 TRBV18 . CASSHRQDPNEKLFF TGTGCCAGCTCCCATCGACAGGATCCCAATGAAAAACTGTTTTTT
. TRBJ2-3 13 TRBV12-5 medium-sized CASNSDGGDTQYF TGTGCTAGTAATAGCGATGGAGGAGATACGCAGTATTTT
. TRBJ1-4 15 TRBV6-1 few CASSDRVGSNEKLFF TGTGCCAGCAGTGATAGGGTTGGGTCAAATGAAAAACTGTTTTTT
TRBD1 TRBJ2-7 13 TRBV6-5 . CASSSVTGSEQYF TGTGCCAGCAGTTCCGTGACAGGGTCCGAGCAGTACTTC
TRBD1 TRBJ1-6 16 TRBV20-1 . CSASRGVGTAKSPLHF TGCAGTGCTAGCCGGGGGGTGGGGACAGCTAAATCACCCCTCCACTTT
TRBD1 TRBJ1-1 15 TRBV28 medium-sized CASSSYRGRDTEAFF TGTGCCAGCAGTTCCTACAGGGGGCGGGACACTGAAGCTTTCTTT
. TRBJ2-3 12 TRBV20-1 . CSARARADTQYF TGCAGTGCTAGAGCTCGGGCAGATACGCAGTATTTT
. TRBJ2-3 17 TRBV10-1 many CASSESILAISTDTQYF TGCGCCAGCAGTGAGTCGATACTGGCAATTAGCACAGATACGCAGTATTTT
TRBD1 TRBJ1-2 13 TRBV6-2/TRBV6-3 medium-sized CASSPGQGVGYTF TGTGCCAGCAGCCCGGGACAGGGAGTCGGCTACACCTTC
. TRBJ2-2 15 TRBV6-1 many CALKGGGYQTGELFF TGTGCCTTAAAGGGGGGGGGATATCAGACCGGGGAGCTGTTTTTT